This T cell receptor beta chain was retrieved from a study of beta chain features in type 1 diabetes. This clone was observed a handful of times. The germline gives CDR1 LNHDA, CDR2 SQIVND (reference sequence). V was pared by 10 bases and J by 2 bases, with 3 bases of the junction left unmatched. The CDR3 length is 12 residues. cDNA synthesis used the whole RNA isolate, giving expressed TCRB sequences. Naive, central memory and regulatory T cell samples produced a mean of roughly 3.8 million reads. The protocol was immunoSEQ multiplex PCR, while the TCRdb copy is restricted to in-frame clones and leaves out a portion. Counted here are about 150,000 clones, around 8.5% occurring once; the ten biggest clones make up around 0.65%.

The genes are TRBV19 and TRBJ2-7, with 9 bases that match TRBD1. Sample: central memory CD4+ T cells from blood. This TCR was recovered from a young man in good health. The CDR3 reads CATRDRAYEQYF. CDR3 sequence (DNA): TGTGCCACCCGGGACAGGGCCTACGAGCAGTACTTC.